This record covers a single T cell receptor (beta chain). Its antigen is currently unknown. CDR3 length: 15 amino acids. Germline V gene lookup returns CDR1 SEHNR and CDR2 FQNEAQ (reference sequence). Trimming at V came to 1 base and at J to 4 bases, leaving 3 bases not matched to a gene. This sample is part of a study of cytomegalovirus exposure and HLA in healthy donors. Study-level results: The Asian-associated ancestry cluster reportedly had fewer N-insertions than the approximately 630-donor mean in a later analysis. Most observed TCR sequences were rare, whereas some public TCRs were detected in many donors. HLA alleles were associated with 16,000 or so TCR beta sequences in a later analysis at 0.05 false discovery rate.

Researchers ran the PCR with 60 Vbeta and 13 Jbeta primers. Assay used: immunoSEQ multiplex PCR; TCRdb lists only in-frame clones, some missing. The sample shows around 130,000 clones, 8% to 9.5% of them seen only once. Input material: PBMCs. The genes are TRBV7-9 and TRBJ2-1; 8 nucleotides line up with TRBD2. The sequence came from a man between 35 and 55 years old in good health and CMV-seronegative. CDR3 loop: CASSLGIAGYNEQFF. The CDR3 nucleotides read TGTGCCAGCAGCTTAGGGATAGCGGGGTACAATGAGCAGTTCTTC.